Given below is one T cell receptor (beta chain) in context. Trimming took 3 bases from V and 5 from J; bases not matched to a gene: 8. This CDR3 has 15 residues. The germline V gene encodes CDR1 MNHEY and CDR2 SVGEGT. This sample was included in a study of blood T cell repertoires in COVID-19. On the study more broadly: Whether acute or convalescent, the COVID-19 samples came from the United States, Italy and Spain. Sample material is recorded as cDNA or gDNA derived from T cells, B-cell-depleted T cells, or PBMCs.

Repertoires were generated with immunoSEQ multiplex PCR, while TCRdb's copy carries only in-frame clones and drops some. There are fewer than 300,000 clones in the sample; 82% occur only once, and roughly 3% lies in the top ten. The sequence was obtained from a woman aged 18-29 years with acute or convalescent COVID-19. The rearrangement uses TRBV6-2 or TRBV6-3 and TRBJ1-1; TRBD1 matches 8 bases. Material for sequencing was peripheral blood. The DNA for the CDR3 is TGTGCCAGCAGTTATCAGGACAGGGAAGGGACTGAAGCTTTCTTT. It is translated as CASSYQDREGTEAFF.